Listed below are T cell receptor beta chains from one sample, sequenced in a study of T cell responses to AZD1222 COVID-19 vaccine. Assay used: immunoSEQ multiplex PCR; TCRdb lists only in-frame clones, some missing. The sample records some 150,000 clones, about 86% being singletons. The sequenced sample was peripheral blood, obtained 28 days after the second AZD1222 dose. These receptors were taken from an adult who received the AZD1222 COVID-19 vaccine. The CDR3 runs from the conserved cysteine through the conserved F or W. Each record gives: J gene, V gene, D gene, clone size, CDR3 protein, CDR3 DNA. The D gene is left open where the match is weak. Not all rows give a size; the values are once, few, many and, for expanded clones, a class.

TRBJ2-2,TRBV18,-,once,CASSPVVTGELFF,TGTGCCAGCTCACCAGTGGTTACCGGGGAGCTGTTTTTT
TRBJ2-1,TRBV6-5,-,-,CASSRGLGGNEQFF,TGTGCCAGCAGCCGAGGACTAGGGGGCAATGAGCAGTTCTTC
TRBJ2-5,TRBV30,-,-,CAWSQGGNQETQYF,TGTGCCTGGAGTCAAGGGGGGAACCAAGAGACCCAGTACTTC
TRBJ2-7,TRBV3-1/TRBV3-2,-,-,CASSQDSQVYYEQYF,TGTGCCAGCAGCCAAGATTCGCAGGTGTACTACGAGCAGTACTTC
TRBJ2-7,TRBV6-5,-,few,CASSFAPDSSSYEQYF,TGTGCCAGCAGTTTCGCCCCGGACAGCAGCTCCTACGAGCAGTACTTC
TRBJ1-2,TRBV4-2,-,-,CAARLGHNYGYTF,TGTGCCGCCCGCTTGGGGCATAACTATGGCTACACCTTC
TRBJ2-7,TRBV5-4,-,-,CASSNRDEQYF,TGTGCCAGCAGCAACCGGGACGAGCAGTACTTC
TRBJ2-5,TRBV6-1,TRBD2,-,CASSDRLAGGGKSQTQYF,TGTGCCAGCAGTGACCGTCTAGCGGGAGGGGGGAAAAGCCAGACCCAGTACTTC
TRBJ2-2,TRBV5-6,-,-,CASSLATGELFF,TGTGCCAGCAGCCTCGCGACCGGGGAGCTGTTTTTT
TRBJ1-5,TRBV3-1/TRBV3-2,-,-,CASSQEVGTAQHF,TGTGCCAGCAGCCAAGAGGTGGGTACGGCCCAGCATTTT
TRBJ2-7,TRBV27,-,few,CASSVTGRLYYEQYF,TGTGCCAGCAGTGTTACAGGCCGACTTTACTACGAGCAGTACTTC
TRBJ1-6,TRBV10-3,TRBD1,-,CAIGGQGNSPLHF,TGTGCCATCGGTGGACAGGGAAATTCACCCCTCCACTTT
TRBJ2-7,TRBV10-3,TRBD1,-,CAISGTDRPSSYEQYF,TGTGCCATCAGTGGGACGGACAGGCCCTCCTCCTACGAGCAGTACTTC
TRBJ2-2,TRBV9,-,-,CASSVGRLAVTGELFF,TGTGCCAGCAGCGTAGGACGCCTAGCTGTCACCGGGGAGCTGTTTTTT
TRBJ2-7,TRBV4-2,TRBD2,-,CASSQAGASGFYEQYF,TGTGCCAGCAGCCAAGCCGGGGCTAGCGGATTCTACGAGCAGTACTTC
TRBJ2-5,TRBV7-6,TRBD1,-,CASSLLGTASQETQYF,TGTGCCAGCAGCTTACTCGGGACAGCCTCACAAGAGACCCAGTACTTC
TRBJ2-2,TRBV15,TRBD2,-,CATRPLTQREGPGELFF,TGTGCCACCCGACCTCTTACCCAGCGGGAGGGCCCCGGGGAGCTGTTTTTT
TRBJ2-7,TRBV2,-,-,CASRTGLGYEQYF,TGTGCCAGCAGGACGGGACTGGGCTACGAGCAGTACTTC
TRBJ2-7,TRBV30,TRBD2,-,CAWSRTSGSNEQYF,TGTGCCTGGAGTAGGACTAGCGGGAGTAACGAGCAGTACTTC
TRBJ2-3,TRBV4-2,-,-,CASSPSGGATDTQYF,TGTGCCAGCAGCCCCTCGGGCGGGGCCACAGATACGCAGTATTTT
TRBJ2-7,TRBV27,-,-,CASSLRLLGDEQYF,TGTGCCAGCAGTTTACGGCTACTAGGCGACGAGCAGTACTTC
TRBJ2-2,TRBV6-5,TRBD1,-,CASSYNTGAGELFF,TGTGCCAGCAGTTACAATACAGGGGCCGGGGAGCTGTTTTTT
TRBJ2-1,TRBV11-3,TRBD2,-,CASSPSSGFSPGWEQFF,TGTGCCAGCAGCCCCTCTAGCGGGTTCTCCCCCGGGTGGGAGCAGTTCTTC
TRBJ2-3,TRBV27,-,once,CASSFGQPFTDTQYF,TGTGCCAGCAGTTTTGGACAGCCTTTCACAGATACGCAGTATTTT
TRBJ1-2,TRBV6-6,TRBD1,-,CASTVTGVDGYTF,TGTGCCAGCACCGTGACAGGGGTGGATGGCTACACCTTC
TRBJ2-7,TRBV7-2,-,-,CASSPRVANYEQYF,TGTGCCAGCAGCCCCAGGGTAGCCAACTACGAGCAGTACTTC
TRBJ2-7,TRBV13,TRBD2,-,CASSPRLAGSYEQYF,TGTGCCAGCAGCCCTCGACTAGCGGGAAGCTACGAGCAGTACTTC
TRBJ1-2,TRBV7-9,-,-,CASSLFGTFYGYTF,TGTGCCAGCAGCTTATTTGGGACGTTCTATGGCTACACCTTC
TRBJ2-6,TRBV9,TRBD2,-,CASSAASGGAAGANVLTF,TGTGCCAGCAGCGCTGCTAGCGGGGGGGCCGCTGGGGCCAACGTCCTGACTTTC
TRBJ2-3,TRBV7-6,TRBD2,-,CASSSSSRLAGARDTQYF,TGTGCCAGCAGTTCTAGTAGCCGGCTAGCGGGGGCCCGGGATACGCAGTATTTT
TRBJ2-3,TRBV27,-,-,CASSSPVGDTQYF,TGTGCCAGCAGCTCTCCCGTTGGGGATACGCAGTATTTT
TRBJ2-1,TRBV7-2,-,-,CASSLEGGDYNEQFF,TGTGCCAGCAGCTTAGAAGGAGGGGACTACAATGAGCAGTTCTTC
TRBJ1-1,TRBV10-1,-,-,CASSEQGGTEAFF,TGCGCCAGCAGTGAGCAGGGAGGGACTGAAGCTTTCTTT
TRBJ1-2,TRBV9,-,-,CASSPRGGNYGYTF,TGTGCCAGCAGCCCCCGCGGGGGGAACTATGGCTACACCTTC
TRBJ2-1,TRBV6-5,-,-,CASSYLSSYNEQFF,TGTGCCAGCAGTTACCTCTCCTCCTACAATGAGCAGTTCTTC
TRBJ1-2,TRBV3-1/TRBV3-2,-,-,CASSLQGPPFYGYTF,TGTGCCAGCAGCCTACAGGGCCCTCCTTTCTATGGCTACACCTTC
TRBJ2-7,TRBV11-2,TRBD2,-,CASGGPYEQYF,TGTGCTTCGGGGGGGCCTTACGAGCAGTACTTC
TRBJ2-7,TRBV11-2,TRBD1,-,CASSSRQGVLYEQYF,TGTGCCAGCAGCTCTCGACAGGGGGTACTCTACGAGCAGTACTTC
TRBJ1-4,TRBV7-2,-,-,CASSFAGDNEKLFF,TGTGCCAGCAGCTTCGCAGGAGATAATGAAAAACTGTTTTTT
TRBJ1-2,TRBV6-5,TRBD1,-,CASRVGQGRYGYTF,TGTGCCAGCAGGGTAGGACAGGGGAGGTATGGCTACACCTTC
TRBJ1-1,TRBV10-3,TRBD1,-,CAISEQGVNTEAFF,TGTGCCATCAGTGAACAGGGGGTGAACACTGAAGCTTTCTTT
TRBJ1-2,TRBV6-5,-,-,CASSYSPGPVPGGYTF,TGTGCCAGCAGTTACTCTCCTGGGCCTGTACCGGGGGGCTACACCTTC